The next 30 T cell receptor beta chains were all read from a single sample in a study of blood T cells in healthy people across ages. Sample-barcoded 5' priming and a J-beta primer mix drove a second PCR of 7 to 11 cycles. TCRdb called the 5' RACE reads again in MiXCR, with one record for every CDR3 protein. The sample includes some 1.4 million distinct CDR3 sequences, around two fifths of them seen just once. The sample taken for sequencing was blood. The receptors shown here come from a woman aged 18-29 years in good health.

J is TRBJ2-3 and V is TRBV5-1; 10 bases map to TRBD2. Looked up from germline, CDR1 is SGHRS and CDR2 is YFSETQ. Unmatched junction bases numbered 3, after V lost 1 base and J lost 1 base. The CDR3 has 16 residues. The CDR3 region is CASSLPGTSGTDTQYF. Here the CDR3 DNA reads TGCGCCAGCAGCTTGCCCGGGACTAGCGGCACAGATACGCAGTATTTT. The full variable domain, completed using reference TRBV5-1 and TRBJ2-3, is KAGVTQTPRYLIKTRGQQVTLSCSPISGHRSVSWYQQTPGQGLQFLFEYFSETQRNKGNFPGRFSGRQFSNSRSEMNVSTLELGDSALYLCASSLPGTSGTDTQYFGPGTRLTVL.

Notes on this clonotype: One end of the junction is discordant with germline, which a read error may explain. The chain is built from TRBV4-1 and TRBJ2-5; D assignment may be TRBD1 or TRBD2 (5 bases each). The length of the CDR3 is 14 residues. The germline gives CDR1 MGHRA, CDR2 YSYEKL. CDR3 amino acids: CTSSQPSGGGTQYF. CDR3 sequence (DNA): TGCACCAGCAGCCAGCCTAGTGGGGGTGGGACCCAGTACTTC.

The chain is built from TRBV6-6 and TRBJ1-2; no reliable D call. V lost 5 bases to trimming and J lost 0 bases, with 10 bases between them. The CDR3 extends over 14 amino acids. Germline V gene lookup returns CDR1 MNHNY and CDR2 SVGAGI (reference sequence). CDR3 DNA sequence: TGTGCCAGCAGTGATCAGGTTGCTAACTATGGCTACACCTTC. Translation gives CASSDQVANYGYTF.

The chain is built from TRBV9 and TRBJ2-1; D remains ambiguous. V was pared by 0 bases and J by 6 bases, with 4 bases between. CDR1 and CDR2 (germline): SGDLS, YYNGEE. This CDR3 comprises 12 residues. CDR3 nucleotide sequence: TGTGCCAGCAGCGTAGACGTCAATGAGCAGTTCTTC. Residues: CASSVDVNEQFF.

This rearrangement joins TRBV10-3 to TRBJ2-5; 7 bases line up with TRBD1. The better agreement between TRBJ2-7 and the DNA end casts doubt on the J call. This CDR3 spans 15 amino acids. The V gene's germline CDR1 is ENHRY and CDR2 SYGVKD. The CDR3 bases are TGTGCCATCAGTGAGTCAGGGGGCGAATATTCCGAGCAGTACTTC. Translating it yields CAISESGGEYSEQYF.

V usage is TRBV15 and J usage is TRBJ2-4, with D perhaps TRBD1 or TRBD2 (5 bases each). V gave up 0 bases and J gave up 13 bases, with 22 bases separating them. Germline CDR1 LNHNV, CDR2 YYDKDF (reference sequence). The CDR3 is 16 residues long. As DNA, the CDR3 is TGTGCCACCAGCAGAGAGGAGCCCCGGGTTTTGGGGGAGCAGTACTTC. It specifies CATSREEPRVLGEQYF.

This rearrangement joins TRBV12-3 or TRBV12-4 to TRBJ2-1; 8 nucleotides align to TRBD2. The CDR3 is 15 amino acids. After removal of 3 bases from V and 3 bases from J, the junction contained 4 bases not matched to a gene. The CDR3 spells CASSFTRGGYNEQFF. CDR3 nucleotide sequence: TGTGCCAGCAGTTTTACCCGGGGGGGCTACAATGAGCAGTTCTTC.

There are a few counts of this clonotype. CDR3 sequence: CASSPRQDAPYGYTF. In DNA, the CDR3 is TGTGCCAGCAGTCCCCGACAGGACGCCCCTTATGGCTACACCTTC. This rearrangement joins TRBV12-3 or TRBV12-4 to TRBJ1-2; TRBD1 might be the D (6 bases). Between the trimmed V and J ends, which lost 5 bases and 5 bases, there was a span of 18 bases. The CDR3 is made up of 15 amino acids.

This clonotype was counted a few times. This chain links TRBV7-8 with TRBJ1-5; a possible D gene is TRBD1 (6 bases). Germline V lookup: CDR1 SGHVS, CDR2 FQNEAQ. This CDR3 comprises 16 residues. Trimming took off 1 base at V and 3 bases at J, with 13 bases between the two ends. CDR3 residues: CASSLGFAGANQPQHF. The CDR3 bases are TGTGCCAGCAGCTTAGGGTTTGCAGGGGCCAATCAGCCCCAGCATTTT. Full variable domain (missing parts from reference TRBV7-8 and TRBJ1-5): GAGVSQSPRYKVAKRGQDVALRCDPISGHVSLFWYQQALGQGPEFLTYFQNEAQLDKSGLPSDRFFAERPEGSVSTLKIQRTQQEDSAVYLCASSLGFAGANQPQHFGDGTRLSIL.

Note on this clonotype: At one of its ends the junction is not consistent with the germline gene, which may arise from a read error. The chain employs TRBV6-6 and TRBJ2-7; D unresolved. Germline V gene sequence: CDR1 MNHNY, CDR2 SVGAGI (reference sequence). The CDR3 is 10 residues long. CDR3 coding DNA: TGTGCCAGCCCCGGATACGGGCAGTACTTC. Its translation: CASPGYGQYF.

This clonotype showed up just a few times. The chain joins TRBV6-2 or TRBV6-3 to TRBJ2-7; 7 positions match TRBD2. The CDR3 covers 17 residues. The germline V gene has CDR1 MNHEY and CDR2 SVGEGT. The trim removed 2 bases at V and 0 bases at J, leaving 10 bases unmatched. CDR3 loop: CASSYQPGTTFSYEQYF. The CDR3 region has the DNA TGTGCCAGCAGTTACCAGCCCGGGACTACCTTCTCCTACGAGCAGTACTTC.

The chain has TRBV20-1 and TRBJ2-1; TRBD2 agrees at 8 bases. The J call is uncertain, as TRBJ2-7 better fits the DNA end. This CDR3 region has 20 residues. From germline, CDR1 is DFQATT and CDR2 SNEGSKA (reference sequence). CDR3 nucleotide sequence: TGCAGTGCTGATTATCTAAGGGGACTAGTGGCTTTGGGCTCCTACAATGAGCAGTACTTC. Its translation is CSADYLRGLVALGSYNEQYF.

A word on this clonotype: A read error may produce the germline difference seen at one junction end. The gene calls are TRBV30 and TRBJ2-5; 10 nucleotides agree with TRBD2. The CDR3 is made up of 15 amino acids. CDR1 and CDR2 from the germline V gene are GTSNPN and SVGIG (reference sequence). The CDR3 loop is CAWSVGLAGVETLYF. The CDR3 nucleotides read TGTGCCTGGAGTGTCGGTCTAGCGGGAGTGGAGACCCTGTACTTC.

This clonotype was picked up a small number of times. The genes are TRBV4-2 and TRBJ2-3, with 9 positions matching TRBD2. The CDR3 runs 16 residues. Germline V CDR1 and CDR2: LGHNA, YNFKEQ. V trimming: 1 base; J trimming: 0 bases; junction bases outside the gene matches: 2. CDR3 amino acids: CASSQASGTSTDTQYF. The CDR3 nucleotides read TGTGCCAGCAGCCAAGCTAGCGGGACTAGCACAGATACGCAGTATTTT.

This clonotype was seen a handful of times. This sequence joins TRBV6-1 and TRBJ2-3; a weak D match, TRBD2 (5 bases). The length of the CDR3 is 15 residues. V lost 6 bases to trimming and J lost 2 bases, with 15 bases between them. Germline-derived CDR1 and CDR2 are MNHNS and SASEGT. CDR3 sequence (DNA): TGTGCCAGCAGGGGAGACATACTTTCCACAGATACGCAGTATTTT. It yields the protein CASRGDILSTDTQYF.

The CDR3 sequence: CAWSVRGGWSEKLFF. CDR3 bases: TGTGCCTGGAGTGTAAGGGGAGGCTGGAGTGAAAAACTGTTTTTT. The chain has TRBV30 and TRBJ1-4; TRBD1 is a possible D gene (5 bases). The V end lost 0 bases, the J end lost 7 bases, and 15 bases lay between the germline ends. Per germline, CDR1 GTSNPN and CDR2 SVGIG (reference sequence). This CDR3 is built from 15 residues.

The J gene is TRBJ2-7, the V gene TRBV7-9; TRBD2 agrees at 13 bases. This CDR3 has 13 residues. After removal of 6 bases from V and 11 bases from J, the junction contained 7 bases not matched to a gene. Germline V gene data show CDR1 as SEHNR and CDR2 as FQNEAQ (reference sequence). The CDR3 loop reads CASRSGTSGNKYF. CDR3 nucleotides: TGTGCCAGCAGGTCCGGGACTAGCGGGAATAAGTACTTC.

The CDR3 DNA is TGTGCCAGCAGCCAAGAGGCAGCACACACCTACGAGCAGTACTTC. It yields the protein CASSQEAAHTYEQYF. The gene calls are TRBV3-1 and TRBJ2-7, with D uncertain. Trimming left V 0 bases short and J 2 bases short, with 11 bases between. This CDR3 has 15 residues. Germline V gives CDR1 LGHDT, CDR2 YNNKEL (reference sequence).

The chain carries TRBV5-6 and TRBJ1-1, with TRBD1 matching 7 bases. Germline V lookup: CDR1 SGHDT, CDR2 YYEEEE. With 0 bases clipped from V and 7 bases from J, the junction kept 6 bases outside the gene matches. This CDR3 has 14 amino acids. CDR3 sequence (DNA): TGTGCCAGCAGCTTGGAGTTCAGGGGGATTGAAGCTTTCTTT. It translates to CASSLEFRGIEAFF.

Only a few counts were recorded for this clonotype. The chain uses TRBV6-2 or TRBV6-3 and TRBJ2-5, with D uncertain. Germline V gene sequence: CDR1 MNHEY, CDR2 SVGEGT. There are 15 residues in the CDR3. V lost 0 bases, J lost 2 bases, and 10 bases lay in between. CDR3 coding DNA: TGTGCCAGCAGTTACTCTCCGACAAGGCAAGAGACCCAGTACTTC. Translation: CASSYSPTRQETQYF.

The chain has TRBV5-1 and TRBJ2-3; unclear D gene. This CDR3 comprises 14 residues. V was shortened by 0 bases and J by 2 bases, with 7 bases between the two germline ends. CDR1 is SGHRS, CDR2 YFSETQ, per germline. CDR3 in amino acids: CASSLDENTDTQYF. CDR3 DNA: TGCGCCAGCAGCTTGGACGAAAACACAGATACGCAGTATTTT.

The rearrangement joins TRBV20-1 to TRBJ1-1; D may be TRBD1 (6 bases). Germline values: CDR1 DFQATT, CDR2 SNEGSKA (reference sequence). V lost 6 bases, J lost 4 bases, and 15 bases lay in between. The CDR3 length is 13 residues. DNA of the CDR3: TGCAGTGCCGAAATTACAGGGCGCACTGAAGCTTTCTTT. It codes for CSAEITGRTEAFF.

This clonotype was counted only a few times. The V gene is TRBV28, the J gene TRBJ1-2; 7 bases are a match to TRBD1. CDR1 MDHEN and CDR2 SYDVKM come from the germline V gene. Trimming cost V 3 bases and J 0 bases; bases outside gene matches: 10. The CDR3 extends over 17 amino acids. The CDR3 nucleotides read TGTGCCAGCAGTTTGGAGGAGGGGGCCTCCTCTAACTATGGCTACACCTTC. Encoded protein: CASSLEEGASSNYGYTF.

The V and J genes are TRBV7-9 and TRBJ1-4; perhaps TRBD1 as D (6 bases). Germline loops: CDR1 SEHNR, CDR2 FQNEAQ (reference sequence). V shed 4 bases and J shed 8 bases, with 14 bases lying between them. The CDR3 runs to 14 residues. As DNA, the CDR3 is TGTGCCAGCAGCTACAGGGAGTCGGGCGAAAAACTGTTTTTT. This gives the protein CASSYRESGEKLFF.

This chain joins TRBV20-1 and TRBJ2-3; D is perhaps TRBD2 (5 bases). Trimming removed 6 bases from V and 3 bases from J, with 10 bases in between. CDR1 and CDR2 (germline): DFQATT, SNEGSKA (reference sequence). The CDR3 has 12 residues. In DNA, the CDR3 is TGCAGTGCCCCCTCGGGGACAGATACGCAGTATTTT. This sequence encodes CSAPSGTDTQYF.

The chain carries TRBV20-1 and TRBJ1-5; D unresolved. Trimming left V 3 bases short and J 5 bases short, with 11 bases between. The length of the CDR3 is 13 residues. Looked up from germline, CDR1 is DFQATT and CDR2 is SNEGSKA (reference sequence). CDR3 in amino acids: CSARPGGYQPQHF. The CDR3 DNA follows: TGCAGTGCTAGGCCCGGAGGCTATCAGCCCCAGCATTTT.

This clonotype has just a few counts. The CDR3 is CASSLVPTSGSGRNEQFF. Written as DNA, the CDR3 is TGTGCCAGCAGCTTAGTACCGACTAGCGGGAGCGGGAGGAATGAGCAGTTCTTC. The J gene is TRBJ2-1, the V gene TRBV7-2; 12 nucleotides line up with TRBD2. Germline V CDR1 and CDR2: SGHTA, FQGNSA. CDR3 size: 18 residues. Trimming took 1 base from V and 7 from J; bases not matched to a gene: 11.

To note about this clonotype: Germline is not matched at one junction end, which may reflect a read error. This chain joins TRBV6-6 and TRBJ2-4, with 7 bases identical to TRBD1. TRBJ2-7 explains the end of the DNA better; the J call may be wrong. The CDR3 is made up of 15 amino acids. The germline gives CDR1 MNHNY, CDR2 SVGAGI (reference sequence). The CDR3 is CASSYSGQLSCEQYF. In DNA, the CDR3 is TGTGCCAGCAGTTACTCGGGACAGCTCTCCTGCGAGCAGTACTTC.

This clonotype was seen at least ten times. The chain joins TRBV28 to TRBJ2-3; possibly TRBD1 for D (5 bases). Trimming took off 2 bases at V and 12 bases at J, with 9 bases between the two ends. Germline V CDR1 and CDR2: MDHEN, SYDVKM. The CDR3 has 11 amino acids. The CDR3 DNA reads as TGTGCCAGCAGTTTACTAGGGGATCAGTATTTT. Translation gives CASSLLGDQYF. Full variable domain (remainder filled in from reference TRBV28 and TRBJ2-3): DVKVTQSSRYLVKRTGEKVFLECVQDMDHENMFWYRQDPGLGLRLIYFSYDVKMKEKGDIPEGYSVSREKKERFSLILESASTNQTSMYLCASSLLGDQYFGPGTRLTVL.

The rearrangement links TRBV3-1 to TRBJ1-2, with 8 positions matching TRBD1. Germline V gene sequence: CDR1 LGHDT, CDR2 YNNKEL (reference sequence). The CDR3 totals 15 residues. V was pared by 0 bases and J by 4 bases, with 4 bases of the junction left unmatched. The CDR3 DNA follows: TGTGCCAGCAGCCAAGACGCGGACAGGGCCTATGGCTACACCTTC. Translated, it gives CASSQDADRAYGYTF.